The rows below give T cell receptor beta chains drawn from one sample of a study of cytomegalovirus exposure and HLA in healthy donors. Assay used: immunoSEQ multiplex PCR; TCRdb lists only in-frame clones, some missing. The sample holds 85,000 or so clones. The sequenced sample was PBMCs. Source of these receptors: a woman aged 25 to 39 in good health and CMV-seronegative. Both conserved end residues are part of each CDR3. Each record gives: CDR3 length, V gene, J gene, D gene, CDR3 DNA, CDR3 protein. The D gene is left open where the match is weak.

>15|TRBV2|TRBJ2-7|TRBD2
TGTGCCAGCAAGCCTAGCGGGGGGAAATTATACGAGCAGTACTTC
CASKPSGGKLYEQYF
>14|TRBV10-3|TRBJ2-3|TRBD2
TGTGCCACCGGACTAGCGGGAGGGGCAGATACGCAGTATTTT
CATGLAGGADTQYF
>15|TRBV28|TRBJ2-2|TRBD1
TGTGCCAGCAGTTCGACAGGGCCGGGGACCGGGGAGCTGTTTTTT
CASSSTGPGTGELFF
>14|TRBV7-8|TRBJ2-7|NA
TGTGCCAGCAGCTTTGCTGTGGGCGATTACGAGCAGTACTTC
CASSFAVGDYEQYF
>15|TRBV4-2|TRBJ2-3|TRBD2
TGTGCCAGCAGCCAGGAGCGGGGGGCAGTAGATACGCAGTATTTT
CASSQERGAVDTQYF
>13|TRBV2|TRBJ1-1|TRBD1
TGTGCCAGCATAGGACAGGGGATAACTGAAGCTTTCTTT
CASIGQGITEAFF
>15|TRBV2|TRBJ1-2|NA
TGTGCCAGCAGTGAATCGGAAGGGGCCTACTATGGCTACACCTTC
CASSESEGAYYGYTF
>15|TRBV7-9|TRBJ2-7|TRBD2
TGTGCCAGCAGCTCTATTCTAGCGGGAAGGTACGAGCAGTACTTC
CASSSILAGRYEQYF
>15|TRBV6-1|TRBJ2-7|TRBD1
TGTGCCAGCAGAGACCCCGGGACAGGAATGTACGAGCAGTACTTC
CASRDPGTGMYEQYF
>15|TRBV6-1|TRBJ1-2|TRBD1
TGTGCCAGCACCAGCAAGGACAGGGTTCACTATGGCTACACCTTC
CASTSKDRVHYGYTF
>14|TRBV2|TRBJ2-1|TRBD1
TGTGCCAGCAGTACAGGGGGCTCCTACAATGAGCAGTTCTTC
CASSTGGSYNEQFF
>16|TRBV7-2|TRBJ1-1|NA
TGTGCCAGCAGCTTAGGCCTCTCGGGGGGGAACACTGAAGCTTTCTTT
CASSLGLSGGNTEAFF
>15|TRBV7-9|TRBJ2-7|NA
TGTGCCAGCAGCTTAGGAGGGGGAGTCGCCTACGAGCAGTACTTC
CASSLGGGVAYEQYF
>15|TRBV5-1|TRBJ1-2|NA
TGCGCCAGCAGCCTGCAGGAGGGACTGAGCTATGGCTACACCTTC
CASSLQEGLSYGYTF
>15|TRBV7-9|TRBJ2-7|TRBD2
TGTGCCAGCAGCTTAGAGGGCGGGGGCTCCTACGAGCAGTACTTC
CASSLEGGGSYEQYF
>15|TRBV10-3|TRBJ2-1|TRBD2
TGTGCCATCAGTGAGTTCACTAGCGGGAGAAATGAGCAGTTCTTC
CAISEFTSGRNEQFF
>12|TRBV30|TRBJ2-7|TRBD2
TGTGCCTGGACTAGCGGACGTTACGAGCAGTACTTC
CAWTSGRYEQYF
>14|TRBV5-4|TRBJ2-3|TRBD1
TGTGCCAGCGGACGACAGGGTTACACAGATACGCAGTATTTT
CASGRQGYTDTQYF
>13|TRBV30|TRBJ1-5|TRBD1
TGTGCCTACAGGGGGAATAGCAATCAGCCCCAGCATTTT
CAYRGNSNQPQHF
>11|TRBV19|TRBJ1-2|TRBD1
TGTGCCAGTGGGGACAGTTATGGCTACACCTTC
CASGDSYGYTF
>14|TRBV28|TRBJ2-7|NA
TGTGCCAGCAGTGAGACCGGGACTTCTTACGAGCAGTACTTC
CASSETGTSYEQYF
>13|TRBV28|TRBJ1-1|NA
TGTGCCAGCAATCAGGGGTTGAACACTGAAGCTTTCTTT
CASNQGLNTEAFF
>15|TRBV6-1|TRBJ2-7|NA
TGTGCCAGCAGGACACAGGGAGCGTTCGCCTACGAGCAGTACTTC
CASRTQGAFAYEQYF
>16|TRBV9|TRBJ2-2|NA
TGTGCCAGCAGCGTAGTGGCGGGAACGAACACCGGGGAGCTGTTTTTT
CASSVVAGTNTGELFF
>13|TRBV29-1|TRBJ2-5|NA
TGCAGCGTTATGAGGAAGCGGGTAGAGACCCAGTACTTC
CSVMRKRVETQYF
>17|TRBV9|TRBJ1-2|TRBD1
TGTGCCAGCAGCGGACAGACAGGGGCCGCCGCCGGCTATGGCTACACCTTC
CASSGQTGAAAGYGYTF
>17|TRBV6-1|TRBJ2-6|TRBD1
TGTGCCAGCAGTGGGGCCATACAGGGGGCTGGGGCCAACGTCCTGACTTTC
CASSGAIQGAGANVLTF
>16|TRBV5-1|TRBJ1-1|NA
TGCGCCAGCAGCTTGGGTTGGGGAGTAATGAACACTGAAGCTTTCTTT
CASSLGWGVMNTEAFF
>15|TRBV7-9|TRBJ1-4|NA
TGTGCCAGCAGCTTAATTGAGGACAGTAATGAAAAACTGTTTTTT
CASSLIEDSNEKLFF
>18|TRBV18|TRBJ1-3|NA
TGTGCCAGCTCACCGCGCCGGCAGACTAGGGGCTCTGGAAACACCATATATTTT
CASSPRRQTRGSGNTIYF
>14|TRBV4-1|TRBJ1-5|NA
TGCGCCAGCAGCCCAGGCCGGGGGAATCAGCCCCAGCATTTT
CASSPGRGNQPQHF
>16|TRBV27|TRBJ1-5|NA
TGTGCCAGTTCACCCGGGGGGGGGTATAGCAATCAGCCCCAGCATTTT
CASSPGGGYSNQPQHF
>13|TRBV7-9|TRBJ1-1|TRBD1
TGTGCCAGCACCCACGACAGGGATGGTGAAGCTTTCTTT
CASTHDRDGEAFF